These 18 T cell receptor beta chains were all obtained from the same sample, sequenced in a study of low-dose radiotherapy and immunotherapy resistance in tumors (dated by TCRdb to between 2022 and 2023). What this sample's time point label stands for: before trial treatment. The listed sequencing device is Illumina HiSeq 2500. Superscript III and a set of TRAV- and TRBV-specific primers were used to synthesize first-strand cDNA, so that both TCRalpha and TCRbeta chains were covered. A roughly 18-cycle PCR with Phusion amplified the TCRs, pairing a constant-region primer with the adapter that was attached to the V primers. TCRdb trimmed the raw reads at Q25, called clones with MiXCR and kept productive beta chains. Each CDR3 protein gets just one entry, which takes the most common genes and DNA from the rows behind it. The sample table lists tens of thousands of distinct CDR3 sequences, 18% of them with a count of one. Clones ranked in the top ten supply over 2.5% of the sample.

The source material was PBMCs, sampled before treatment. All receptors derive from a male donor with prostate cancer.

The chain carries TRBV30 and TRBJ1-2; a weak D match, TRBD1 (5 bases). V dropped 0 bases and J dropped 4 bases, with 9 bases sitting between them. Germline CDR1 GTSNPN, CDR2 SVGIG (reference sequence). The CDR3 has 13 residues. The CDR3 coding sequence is TGTGCCTGGAGTGTACGGCAGGGCTATGGCTACACCTTC. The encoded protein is CAWSVRQGYGYTF.

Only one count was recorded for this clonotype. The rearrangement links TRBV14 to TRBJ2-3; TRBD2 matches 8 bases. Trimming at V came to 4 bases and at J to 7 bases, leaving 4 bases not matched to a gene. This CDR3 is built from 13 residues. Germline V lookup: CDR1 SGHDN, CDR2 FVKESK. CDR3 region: CASSLSGEYTQYF. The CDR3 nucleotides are TGTGCCAGCAGCCTTAGCGGGGAGTATACGCAGTATTTT. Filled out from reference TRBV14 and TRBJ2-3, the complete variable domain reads EAGVTQFPSHSVIEKGQTVTLRCDPISGHDNLYWYRRVMGKEIKFLLHFVKESKQDESGMPNNRFLAERTGGTYSTLKVQPAELEDSGVYFCASSLSGEYTQYFGPGTRLTVL.

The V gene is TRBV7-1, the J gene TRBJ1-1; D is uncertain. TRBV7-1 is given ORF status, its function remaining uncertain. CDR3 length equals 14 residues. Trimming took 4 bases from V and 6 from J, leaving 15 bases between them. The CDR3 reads CASSLERIRPEAFF. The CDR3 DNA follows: TGTGCCAGCAGCTTAGAAAGGATTAGGCCTGAAGCTTTCTTT.

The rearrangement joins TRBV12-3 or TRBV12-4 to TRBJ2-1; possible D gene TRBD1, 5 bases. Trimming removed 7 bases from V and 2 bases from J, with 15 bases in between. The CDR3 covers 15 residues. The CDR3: CASTSDQGTYNEQFF. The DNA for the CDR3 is TGTGCCAGCACCTCGGACCAGGGAACCTACAATGAGCAGTTCTTC.

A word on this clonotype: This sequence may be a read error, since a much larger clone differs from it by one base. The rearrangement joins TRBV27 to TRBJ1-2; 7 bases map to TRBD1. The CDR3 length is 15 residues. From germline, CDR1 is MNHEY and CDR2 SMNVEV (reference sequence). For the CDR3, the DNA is TGTGCCAGAAGTTTATCGGAGACAGGGACCTATGGCTACACCTTC. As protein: CARSLSETGTYGYTF.

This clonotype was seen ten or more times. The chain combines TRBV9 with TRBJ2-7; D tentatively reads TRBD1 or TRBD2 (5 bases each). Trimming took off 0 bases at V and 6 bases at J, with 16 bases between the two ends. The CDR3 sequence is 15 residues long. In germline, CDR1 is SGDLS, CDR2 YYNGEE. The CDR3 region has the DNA TGTGCCAGCAGCGTAGGAAGACTACAGGCATCCGAGCAGTACTTC. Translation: CASSVGRLQASEQYF.

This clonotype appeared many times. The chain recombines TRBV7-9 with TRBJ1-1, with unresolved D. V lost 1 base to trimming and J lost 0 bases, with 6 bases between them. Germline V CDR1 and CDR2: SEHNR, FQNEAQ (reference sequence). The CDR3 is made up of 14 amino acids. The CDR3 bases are TGTGCCAGCAGCTTAGACACAGTGAACACTGAAGCTTTCTTT. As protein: CASSLDTVNTEAFF.

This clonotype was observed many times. CDR3 in DNA: TGCAGTGGCGATGCTGGGAGCGGGGGGGAGGAGACCCAGTACTTC. It encodes CSGDAGSGGEETQYF. The chain combines TRBV20-1 with TRBJ2-5, with 10 bases lining up with TRBD2. The CDR3 contains 15 residues. Germline trimming cut 7 bases from V and 5 bases from J; bases unmatched to any gene: 13. Germline CDR1 is DFQATT and CDR2 is SNEGSKA (reference sequence).

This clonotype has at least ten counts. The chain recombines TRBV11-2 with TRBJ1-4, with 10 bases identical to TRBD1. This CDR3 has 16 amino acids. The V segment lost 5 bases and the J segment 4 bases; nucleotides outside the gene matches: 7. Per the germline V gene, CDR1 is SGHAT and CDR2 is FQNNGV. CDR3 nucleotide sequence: TGTGCCAGCAGCACTGGGACAGGGGCAATTAATGAAAAACTGTTTTTT. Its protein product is CASSTGTGAINEKLFF.

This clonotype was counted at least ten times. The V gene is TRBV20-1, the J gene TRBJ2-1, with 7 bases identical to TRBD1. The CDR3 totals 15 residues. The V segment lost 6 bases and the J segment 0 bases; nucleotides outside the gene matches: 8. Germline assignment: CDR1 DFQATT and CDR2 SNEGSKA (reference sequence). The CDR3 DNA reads TGCAGTGCCCAGAGACAGGGTAGCTCCTACAATGAGCAGTTCTTC. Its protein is CSAQRQGSSYNEQFF.

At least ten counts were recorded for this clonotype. This CDR3 reads CASSPRRDSGNTIYF. CDR3 sequence (DNA): TGTGCCAGCAGTCCCCGGCGGGATTCTGGAAACACCATATATTTT. The chain uses TRBV6-2 or TRBV6-3 and TRBJ1-3, with D unclear. Trimming cost V 5 bases and J 1 base, with 12 bases left between them. The germline V gene has CDR1 MNHEY and CDR2 SVGEGT. The CDR3 has 15 residues.

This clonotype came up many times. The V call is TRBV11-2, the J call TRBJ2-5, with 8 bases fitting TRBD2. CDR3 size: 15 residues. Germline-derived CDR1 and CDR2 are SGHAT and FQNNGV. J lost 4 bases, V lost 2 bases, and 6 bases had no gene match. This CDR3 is CASSLNDLAGETQYF. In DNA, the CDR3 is TGTGCCAGCAGCTTAAACGATCTAGCGGGAGAGACCCAGTACTTC.

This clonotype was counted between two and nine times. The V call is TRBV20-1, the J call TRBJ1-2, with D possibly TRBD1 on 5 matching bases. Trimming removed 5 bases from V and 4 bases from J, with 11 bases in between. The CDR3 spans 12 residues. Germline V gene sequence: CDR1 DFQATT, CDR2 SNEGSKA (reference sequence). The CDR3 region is CSAPRESYGYTF. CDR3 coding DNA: TGCAGTGCTCCCAGGGAGAGCTATGGCTACACCTTC.

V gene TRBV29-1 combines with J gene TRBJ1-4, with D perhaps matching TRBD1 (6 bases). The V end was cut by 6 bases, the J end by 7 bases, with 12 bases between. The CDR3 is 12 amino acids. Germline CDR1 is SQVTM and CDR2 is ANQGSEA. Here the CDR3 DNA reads TGCAGCGTCGCCGGGACATCTGAAAAACTGTTTTTT. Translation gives CSVAGTSEKLFF.

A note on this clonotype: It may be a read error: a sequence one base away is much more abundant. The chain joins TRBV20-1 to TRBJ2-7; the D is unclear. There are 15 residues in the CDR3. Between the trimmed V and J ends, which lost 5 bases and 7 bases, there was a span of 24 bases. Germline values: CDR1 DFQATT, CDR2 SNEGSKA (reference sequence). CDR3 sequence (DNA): TGCAGTGCTCCGCTTCGGGCACAGCCCTACAATGAGCAGTACTTC. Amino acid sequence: CSAPLRAQPYNEQYF.

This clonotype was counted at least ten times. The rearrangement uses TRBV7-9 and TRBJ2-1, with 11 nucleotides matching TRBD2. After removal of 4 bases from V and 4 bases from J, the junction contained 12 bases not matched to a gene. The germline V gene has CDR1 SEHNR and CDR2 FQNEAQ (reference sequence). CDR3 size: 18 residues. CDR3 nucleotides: TGTGCCAGCAGCTCTAGCGGGGGGCCGCTATTCGATTACAATGAGCAGTTCTTC. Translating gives CASSSSGGPLFDYNEQFF.

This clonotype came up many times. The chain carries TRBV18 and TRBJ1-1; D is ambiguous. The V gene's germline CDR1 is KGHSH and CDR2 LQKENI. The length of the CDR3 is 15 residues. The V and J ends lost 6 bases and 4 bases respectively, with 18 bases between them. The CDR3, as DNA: TGTGCCAGCTCTCCCCGGTCGGAGGAGGGCACTGAAGCTTTCTTT. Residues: CASSPRSEEGTEAFF.

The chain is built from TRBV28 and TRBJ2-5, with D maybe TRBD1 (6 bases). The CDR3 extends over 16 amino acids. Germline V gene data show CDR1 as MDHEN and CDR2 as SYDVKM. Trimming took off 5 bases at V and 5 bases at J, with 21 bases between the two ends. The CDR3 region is CASSNRTYRVSETQYF. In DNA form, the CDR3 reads TGTGCCAGCAGTAACCGGACCTACAGGGTATCGGAGACCCAGTACTTC.